The next 18 T cell receptor beta chains were all read from a single sample in a study of T cell responses to AZD1222 COVID-19 vaccine. Sequenced by immunoSEQ multiplex PCR; TCRdb stores in-frame clones only, minus some. The sample consists of tens of thousands of clones, nearly 90% of them appearing once. Source: peripheral blood, taken on day 0 of MenACWY control vaccination. These receptors were obtained from an adult in good health.

The V call is TRBV7-2, the J call TRBJ2-1, with 7 positions matching TRBD2. There are 13 residues in the CDR3. Unmatched junction bases numbered 5, after V lost 4 bases and J lost 8 bases. The germline gives CDR1 SGHTA, CDR2 FQGNSA. The CDR3 protein is CASSSGGGYEQFF. The CDR3 DNA sequence: TGTGCCAGCAGCTCGGGAGGAGGCTATGAGCAGTTCTTC.

This clone was seen a handful of times. This chain connects TRBV6-5 to TRBJ1-2, with 10 bases fitting TRBD1. The CDR3 length is 15 residues. V lost 2 bases and J lost 3; bases outside the gene matches: 3. Looked up from germline, CDR1 is MNHEY and CDR2 is SVGAGI. The chain's CDR3 is CASSYRQGAYYGYTF. The DNA for the CDR3 is TGTGCCAGCAGTTACCGACAGGGGGCATACTATGGCTACACCTTC.

The rearrangement uses TRBV7-9 and TRBJ1-2; TRBD1 agrees at 7 bases. V shed 7 bases and J 8 bases; nucleotides not matched to a gene: 13. Germline V lookup: CDR1 SEHNR, CDR2 FQNEAQ (reference sequence). This CDR3 is built from 14 residues. The CDR3 nucleotides read TGTGCCAGCATCCCGGTTGAGGGGGCTAGAGGCTACACCTTC. Translating it yields CASIPVEGARGYTF.

V usage is TRBV9 and J usage is TRBJ1-1, with a tentative D call TRBD1 (5 bases). CDR3 size: 16 residues. V was cut by 4 bases and J by 1 base, with 17 bases left in between. From germline, CDR1 is SGDLS and CDR2 YYNGEE. The chain's CDR3 is CASSPKHNTGNTEAFF. The CDR3 bases are TGTGCCAGCAGCCCGAAGCATAACACAGGGAACACTGAAGCTTTCTTT.

The chain carries TRBV29-1 and TRBJ2-7; TRBD1 or TRBD2 may be the D gene (5 bases each). Germline V gene data show CDR1 as SQVTM and CDR2 as ANQGSEA. V shed 6 bases and J shed 0 bases, with 15 bases lying between them. The CDR3 sequence is 14 residues long. The CDR3 loop reads CSVDRDGSSYEQYF. The CDR3 DNA reads as TGCAGCGTAGACCGGGACGGAAGCTCCTACGAGCAGTACTTC.

The chain combines TRBV27 with TRBJ2-7; 7 nucleotides agree with TRBD2. The junction had 14 bases not matched to a gene; V was cut back by 6 bases and J by 0 bases. Germline V gene lookup returns CDR1 MNHEY and CDR2 SMNVEV (reference sequence). The CDR3 runs 17 residues. CDR3 sequence: CASSLTPPGLFSYEQYF. CDR3 DNA: TGTGCCAGCAGCCTAACCCCGCCGGGACTATTCTCCTACGAGCAGTACTTC.

This CDR3 is CASSLRTEQFF. For the CDR3, the DNA is TGTGCCAGCAGCTTGAGGACGGAGCAGTTCTTC. The chain carries TRBV7-2 and TRBJ2-1; D is unresolved. The V and J ends lost 3 bases and 10 bases respectively, with 7 bases between them. CDR3 length: 11 residues. CDR1 and CDR2 from the germline V gene are SGHTA and FQGNSA.

The gene calls are TRBV2 and TRBJ1-6; 7 nucleotides align to TRBD1. There are 14 residues in the CDR3. Germline CDR1 and CDR2: SNHLY and FYNNEI. J was trimmed by 8 bases and V by 4 bases; bases with no gene match: 5. CDR3 residues: CASSATGEDSPLHF. The CDR3 nucleotides read TGTGCCAGCAGTGCCACAGGGGAGGATTCACCCCTCCACTTT.

Note on this clone: The germline gene is not matched at one end of the junction; a read error may be the cause. The chain carries TRBV7-2 and TRBJ2-7; D may be TRBD1 or TRBD2 (5 bases each). Germline CDR1 is SGHTA and CDR2 is FQGNSA. The CDR3 covers 14 residues. CDR3 in DNA: TGTGCCAGCAAGACCTCGGGGCTCTCCGACGAGCAGTACTTC. Protein product: CASKTSGLSDEQYF.

The chain carries TRBV7-9 and TRBJ2-3; tentatively, D is TRBD1 (5 bases). CDR1 and CDR2 from the germline V gene are SEHNR and FQNEAQ (reference sequence). This CDR3 has 13 residues. The V gene lost 3 bases and the J gene lost 3 bases, with 7 bases spanning the gap. As DNA, the CDR3 is TGTGCCAGCAGCTTTAGGGGTACAGATACGCAGTATTTT. Translation: CASSFRGTDTQYF.

This chain uses TRBV6-1 with TRBJ2-1; 11 nucleotides agree with TRBD2. Germline V gene data show CDR1 as MNHNS and CDR2 as SASEGT. Unmatched junction bases numbered 9, after V lost 4 bases and J lost 7 bases. The CDR3 totals 16 residues. The CDR3 coding sequence is TGTGCCAGCAGTGGGCCACTAGCGGGGGTTGGTAATGAGCAGTTCTTC. Amino acids: CASSGPLAGVGNEQFF.

V and J are TRBV3-1 (or the pseudogene TRBV3-2) and TRBJ2-7, with 7 bases fitting TRBD2. Per germline, CDR1 LGHDT and CDR2 YNNKEL (reference sequence). With 2 bases clipped from V and 1 base from J, the junction kept 8 bases outside the gene matches. The CDR3 contains 16 residues. The CDR3 region is CASSQLAGTTSYEQYF. CDR3 in DNA: TGTGCCAGCAGCCAACTTGCCGGGACTACGTCCTACGAGCAGTACTTC.

The CDR3 DNA reads TGTGCCAGCAGTGAAGTAGGGAGCACTGAAGCTTTCTTT. This sequence encodes CASSEVGSTEAFF. V is TRBV25-1 and J is TRBJ1-1; D gene unclear. V dropped 2 bases and J dropped 4 bases, with 8 bases sitting between them. The CDR3 covers 13 residues. Germline loops: CDR1 MGHDK, CDR2 SYGVNS.

This clone occurred once. V is TRBV6-6 and J is TRBJ2-1; D possibly corresponds to TRBD2 (6 bases). CDR3 length equals 14 residues. V was trimmed by 5 bases and J by 6 bases, leaving 14 bases between them. The germline V gene has CDR1 MNHNY and CDR2 SVGAGI (reference sequence). The CDR3 region has the DNA TGTGCCAGCAGTAAAGGACTAAGAGGCAATGAGCAGTTCTTC. Protein: CASSKGLRGNEQFF.

V is TRBV7-9 and J is TRBJ2-3; D call uncertain. Looked up from germline, CDR1 is SEHNR and CDR2 is FQNEAQ (reference sequence). CDR3 length: 12 amino acids. V was pared by 2 bases and J by 0 bases, with 0 bases between. The CDR3 sequence: CASSLSTDTQYF. For the CDR3, the DNA is TGTGCCAGCAGCTTAAGCACAGATACGCAGTATTTT.

J is TRBJ1-2 and V is TRBV11-2; 9 bases align to TRBD1. V trimming: 5 bases; J trimming: 6 bases; junction bases outside the gene matches: 1. The CDR3 covers 12 residues. Germline-derived CDR1 and CDR2 are SGHAT and FQNNGV. The CDR3 is CASSRTGDGYTF. CDR3 nucleotides: TGTGCCAGCAGCCGGACAGGGGATGGCTACACCTTC.

The CDR3 region is CASSLQGAGAYEQYF. The DNA of the CDR3 is TGCGCCAGCAGCTTACAGGGGGCGGGCGCCTACGAGCAGTACTTC. The rearrangement links TRBV5-1 to TRBJ2-7, with 9 nucleotides matching TRBD1. J was trimmed by 2 bases and V by 2 bases; bases with no gene match: 5. The CDR3 is 15 residues long. Germline CDR1 is SGHRS and CDR2 is YFSETQ. The whole variable domain, filled in from reference TRBV5-1 and TRBJ2-7, reads KAGVTQTPRYLIKTRGQQVTLSCSPISGHRSVSWYQQTPGQGLQFLFEYFSETQRNKGNFPGRFSGRQFSNSRSEMNVSTLELGDSALYLCASSLQGAGAYEQYFGPGTRLTVT.

This clone was counted a single time. The chain combines TRBV27 with TRBJ2-7; D may be TRBD2 (6 bases). CDR1 and CDR2 (germline): MNHEY, SMNVEV (reference sequence). The CDR3 loop spans 16 amino acids. V dropped 7 bases and J dropped 3 bases, with 22 bases sitting between them. CDR3 in amino acids: CASTRPGGYLCYEQYF. The CDR3, as DNA: TGTGCCAGCACCCGTCCTGGGGGGTACTTATGCTACGAGCAGTACTTC.